The entry below gives a single TCR beta chain sequence along with its context. The PCR had 60 Vbeta and 13 Jbeta primers. Libraries were prepared by immunoSEQ multiplex PCR; TCRdb keeps only in-frame clonotypes and omits some of them. Of 150,000 to 200,000 clones in the sample, about 80% are singletons; the top ten hold 0.5% to 0.8%. The CDR3 loop spans 16 amino acids. Looked up from germline, CDR1 is GTSNPN and CDR2 is SVGIG (reference sequence). Trimming removed 3 bases at V and 0 bases at J, with 15 bases between. The data derive from a study of cytomegalovirus exposure and HLA in healthy donors. The chain links TRBV30 to TRBJ2-1, with a weak D call TRBD2 (5 bases). Sequencing used PBMCs. This TCR came from a boy younger than 18 in good health and CMV-seronegative. The CDR3 region is CAWREGSGFSYNEQFF. The CDR3 bases are TGTGCCTGGAGAGAGGGAAGCGGCTTCTCCTACAATGAGCAGTTCTTC.